Each of the 4 T cell receptor beta chains below was sequenced from the same sample in a study of post-analysis software for immune sequencing data. Carried by the TCR beta cDNA libraries were unique molecular identifiers. One entry per CDR3 protein results from TCRdb running MiXCR on the PCR reads. Found here are fewer than 850,000 distinct CDR3 sequences, 25% to 30% of them singletons; the top ten hold around 0.6%. The study, taken as a whole, reports: Patients used a handful of TRBV segments, including TRBV5-6, TRBV5-1 and TRBV20-1, more often than controls.

These TCRs' antigens remain unknown. The sample comprised blood. The receptor source for this set is a girl between 10 and 17 years old with multiple sclerosis.

The chain employs TRBV20-1 and TRBJ2-3, with D uncertain. CDR3 length equals 12 residues. V lost 5 bases to trimming and J lost 3 bases, with 9 bases between them. Germline CDR1 reads DFQATT; CDR2 reads SNEGSKA (reference sequence). The CDR3 DNA reads as TGCAGTGCTCCCGACTCAACAGATACGCAGTATTTT. As protein: CSAPDSTDTQYF.

This clonotype was recorded a few times. The chain is built from TRBV20-1 and TRBJ1-2, with 8 bases that match TRBD1. The CDR3 runs 15 residues. Germline V gene sequence: CDR1 DFQATT, CDR2 SNEGSKA (reference sequence). J gave up 5 bases and V 0 bases, and 8 bases lay outside the gene matches. CDR3 residues: CSARDWQGAGYGYTF. In DNA, the CDR3 is TGCAGTGCTAGAGATTGGCAGGGGGCTGGTTATGGCTACACCTTC.

This chain links TRBV29-1 with TRBJ1-2; no clear D gene. Between the trimmed V and J ends, which lost 1 base and 6 bases, there was a span of 6 bases. The germline V gene has CDR1 SQVTM and CDR2 ANQGSEA. This CDR3 region has 11 residues. The CDR3 DNA reads as TGCAGCGTTGAAGGGACGGATGGCTACACCTTC. The encoded protein is CSVEGTDGYTF.

There are many counts of this clonotype. V usage is TRBV5-1 and J usage is TRBJ2-4; the D gene is possibly TRBD2 (6 bases). Germline CDR1 reads SGHRS; CDR2 reads YFSETQ. The V end was cut by 4 bases, the J end by 6 bases, with 11 bases between. This CDR3 spans 13 amino acids. In DNA form, the CDR3 reads TGCGCCAGCAGCCTCGCGGGGCCAAACATTCAGTACTTC. Translating it yields CASSLAGPNIQYF.